The clone carrying this T cell receptor (beta chain) was detected once. Its antigen is as yet unknown. The data were taken from a study of T cell responses to AZD1222 COVID-19 vaccine. Whole-study findings and limits: Nearly half of spike-specific TCRs reportedly target variant regions that are unmutated in the B.1.351 and B.1.1.7 variants. Seropositivity was recorded at baseline in only a handful of AZD1222 recipients.

Profiling relied on immunoSEQ multiplex PCR, and the TCRdb table lists in-frame clones only, not all of them. Of approximately 64,000 clones in the sample, roughly 84% were seen once. The V gene's germline CDR1 is SGHTA and CDR2 FQGNSA. CDR3 size: 14 residues. The germline V and J ends were trimmed by 1 base and 3 bases, with 7 bases remaining between them. The specimen comprised peripheral blood, sampled on day 0 of AZD1222 vaccination. The clonotype was recovered from an adult in good health. This chain joins TRBV7-2 and TRBJ1-5; D remains unclear. The CDR3 sequence is CASSLERNNQPQHF. DNA for the CDR3: TGTGCCAGCAGCTTAGAACGAAACAATCAGCCCCAGCATTTT.